This is a list of T cell receptor beta chains from one sample in a study of blood T cell repertoires in COVID-19. Generated by immunoSEQ multiplex PCR, the TCRdb table keeps only in-frame clones and is missing some. The sample carries about 160,000 clones, around 85% recorded once. Input material: peripheral blood. Source of these receptors: an elderly man with COVID-19, enrolled during active disease. The CDR3 runs from the conserved cysteine through the conserved F or W. D genes are given only for firm matches. Clone size, where shown, is once, few, many, or a class for clones that have expanded.

V	size	D	J	DNA	CDR3
TRBV10-3	NA	NA	TRBJ1-1	TGTGCCATCAGTGGAGGGGGCACTGAAGCTTTCTTT	CAISGGGTEAFF
TRBV7-3	once	NA	TRBJ1-1	TGTGCCAGCAGCCCCCGGGCGGGGGGCACTGAAGCTTTCTTT	CASSPRAGGTEAFF
TRBV4-3	NA	NA	TRBJ2-2	TGCGCCAGCAGCCAAGAGGTCCGGACAAAGAACACCGGGGAGCTGTTTTTT	CASSQEVRTKNTGELFF
TRBV29-1	NA	TRBD1	TRBJ2-1	TGCAGCGTGGAACAGGGGGTCTATGAGCAGTTCTTC	CSVEQGVYEQFF
TRBV29-1	NA	NA	TRBJ2-2	TGCAGCGTCCTGGACTCCACCGGGGAGCTGTTTTTT	CSVLDSTGELFF
TRBV9	NA	NA	TRBJ2-5	TGTGCCAGCAGCGTAGCTACTAGCAGAGAGACCCAGTACTTC	CASSVATSRETQYF
TRBV27	NA	NA	TRBJ1-4	TGTGCCAGCAGCTCCCGGGGAAGGGTGAATGAAAAACTGTTTTTT	CASSSRGRVNEKLFF
TRBV10-3	NA	TRBD2	TRBJ2-3	TGTGCCATCAAGCCGGGACTAGCTGAAGATACGCAGTATTTT	CAIKPGLAEDTQYF
TRBV5-4	once	NA	TRBJ1-2	TGTGCCTCCGCCACAACCGGGAACTATGGCTACACCTTC	CASATTGNYGYTF
TRBV21-1	few	NA	TRBJ1-3	TGTGCCAGCAGGCAGGGCCCCTTTTTAGGAAACACCATATATTTT	CASRQGPFLGNTIYF
TRBV7-2	NA	TRBD1	TRBJ1-1	TGTGCCAGCAGCAGGACCGGGACAGGGGGGGAAGCTTTCTTT	CASSRTGTGGEAFF
TRBV27	many	NA	TRBJ2-1	TGTGCCAGCAGTTGGTCAGATTACAATGAGCAGTTCTTC	CASSWSDYNEQFF
TRBV3-1/TRBV3-2	once	NA	TRBJ1-1	TGTGCCAGCAGCCAAGATTACGGGTCCCACGCTTTCTTT	CASSQDYGSHAFF
TRBV2	NA	TRBD1	TRBJ1-2	TGTGCCATCAAAAGGGGACAGAACTATGGCTACACCTTC	CAIKRGQNYGYTF
TRBV15	NA	NA	TRBJ1-4	TGTGCCACCAGCGCAGGGATCTGGAATGAAAAACTGTTTTTT	CATSAGIWNEKLFF
TRBV9	few	NA	TRBJ1-3	TGTGCCAGCAGCACCCTAGGAAACACCATATATTTT	CASSTLGNTIYF
TRBV6-4	NA	TRBD1	TRBJ2-1	TGTGCCAGCAGTGGGGGGGACAGGGTGAAGAATGAGCAGTTCTTC	CASSGGDRVKNEQFF
TRBV5-1	once	TRBD1	TRBJ2-5	TGCGCCAGCAGCTTGGGCGGACAGGGGGAGACCCAGTACTTC	CASSLGGQGETQYF
TRBV9	once	TRBD1	TRBJ1-1	TGTGCCAGCAGCGTAGGACAGGGATTAGTGATCTTCTTT	CASSVGQGLVIFF
TRBV7-3	NA	NA	TRBJ2-3	TGTGCCAGCAGCGTCACCCCCGGGGGTATTACAGATACGCAGTATTTT	CASSVTPGGITDTQYF
TRBV29-1	NA	TRBD1	TRBJ2-1	TGCAGCGTTAAAGCCGGGACAGGGGCCTATGAGCAGTTCTTC	CSVKAGTGAYEQFF
TRBV10-3	few	NA	TRBJ2-3	TGTGCCATCAGTCGACAGGGGAGGGTGGCCACAGATACGCAGTATTTT	CAISRQGRVATDTQYF
TRBV19	NA	NA	TRBJ2-7	TGTGCCAGTAGTACCGGGGGTCCTAACTACGAGCAGTACTTC	CASSTGGPNYEQYF
TRBV5-1	NA	NA	TRBJ1-5	TGCGCCAGCAGCTTCTCAGTGGATCAGCCCCAGCATTTT	CASSFSVDQPQHF
TRBV5-5	NA	NA	TRBJ1-2	TGTGCCAGCAGCTTGCTCGGGAAGGATATCTATGGCTACACCTTC	CASSLLGKDIYGYTF
TRBV9	NA	NA	TRBJ1-3	TGTGCCAGCAGCTCGGGTACCTCTGGAAACACCATATATTTT	CASSSGTSGNTIYF
TRBV5-1	NA	NA	TRBJ1-2	TGCGCCAGCAGCTTGGACGCGGGGGCGCCCGGCTACACCTTC	CASSLDAGAPGYTF
TRBV27	once	TRBD2	TRBJ2-1	TGTGCCAGCAGTCCAAGGACTAGCGGGGGGGGCAATGAGCAGTTCTTC	CASSPRTSGGGNEQFF
TRBV19	NA	NA	TRBJ1-5	TGTGCCAGTAGTCCCCAGGGGCTAGGCAATCAGCCCCAGCATTTT	CASSPQGLGNQPQHF
TRBV19	once	NA	TRBJ1-3	TGTGCCAGTAGGGCAGGGCAAGGCTCTGGAAACACCATATATTTT	CASRAGQGSGNTIYF
TRBV7-9	NA	NA	TRBJ1-4	TGTGCCAGCAGCTTACGAGGCGGGGAAAATGAAAAACTGTTTTTT	CASSLRGGENEKLFF
TRBV2	NA	NA	TRBJ2-1	TGTGCCAGCACCCCGGACAGCTACAATGAGCAGTTCTTC	CASTPDSYNEQFF
TRBV5-5	NA	NA	TRBJ1-5	TGTGCCAGCAGCTTTGGGCAGGGAGGCCAGCCCCAGCATTTT	CASSFGQGGQPQHF
TRBV7-9	few	NA	TRBJ1-1	TGTGCCAGCAGCTTAGGTGCTCGGGGGAGGGGAATGAACACTGAAGCTTTCTTT	CASSLGARGRGMNTEAFF
TRBV29-1	NA	TRBD1	TRBJ2-7	TGCAGCGTTGGGCCGGGACAGGGGAGGAACGAGCAGTACTTC	CSVGPGQGRNEQYF
TRBV7-2	NA	NA	TRBJ1-1	TGTGCCAGCAGCCCCCGGAGGACGCGGGGGACTGAAGCTTTCTTT	CASSPRRTRGTEAFF
TRBV19	once	TRBD1	TRBJ1-5	TGTGCCAGTAGCGGGACAGGGGGCGATCAGCCCCAGCATTTT	CASSGTGGDQPQHF
TRBV29-1	NA	NA	TRBJ1-4	TGCAGCGTCAACGCACGGGTTGAAAAACTGTTTTTT	CSVNARVEKLFF
TRBV6-1	NA	TRBD2	TRBJ2-7	TGTGCCAGCAGTGAAGCGCTGGGGCGGGGGGTCCTCTACGAGCAGTACTTC	CASSEALGRGVLYEQYF
TRBV4-3	NA	NA	TRBJ1-1	TGCGCCAGCAGCCGGACCCGGGGGACTGAAGCTTTCTTT	CASSRTRGTEAFF
TRBV5-1	few	TRBD1	TRBJ1-4	TGCGCCAGCAGCTCCCAGGGACAGGGGGCAAATGAAAAACTGTTTTTT	CASSSQGQGANEKLFF
TRBV6-5	NA	TRBD1	TRBJ1-4	TGTGCCAGCAGGCCTCGGACAGGGGGCCATGAAAAACTGTTTTTT	CASRPRTGGHEKLFF
TRBV10-1	NA	NA	TRBJ1-5	TGCGCCAGCAGTGAGTCAGGGGGAAGGGATCAGCCCCAGCATTTT	CASSESGGRDQPQHF
TRBV7-2	NA	NA	TRBJ2-1	TGTGCCAGCAGCTCCGCAGGGGGGAGTGAGCAGTTCTTC	CASSSAGGSEQFF
TRBV5-4	NA	NA	TRBJ1-2	TGTGCCAGCACCCGAGGGGGAAACTATGGCTACACCTTC	CASTRGGNYGYTF
TRBV19	few	TRBD1	TRBJ1-5	TGTGCCAGTAGTATAGTGACAGGGGGAGGGCAGCCCCAGCATTTT	CASSIVTGGGQPQHF
TRBV11-3	NA	NA	TRBJ2-1	TGTGCCAGCAGCCCCGGGTCCTACAATGAGCAGTTCTTC	CASSPGSYNEQFF
TRBV6-2/TRBV6-3	NA	NA	TRBJ1-5	TGTGCCAGCAGTTCACTCGGGGCAGGGGAGCAGCCCCAGCATTTT	CASSSLGAGEQPQHF
TRBV3-1/TRBV3-2	few	NA	TRBJ1-3	TGTGCCAGCAGCCAGTTCACGGAGGGAAACACCATATATTTT	CASSQFTEGNTIYF
TRBV5-1	NA	NA	TRBJ1-1	TGCGCCAGCAGCATGGGGACTACCGAGGGCACTGAAGCTTTCTTT	CASSMGTTEGTEAFF
TRBV11-2	once	NA	TRBJ2-7	TGTGCCAGCAGCTTAGATCACAGACGAAGCTACGAGCAGTACTTC	CASSLDHRRSYEQYF
TRBV5-5	once	NA	TRBJ1-4	TGTGCCAGCAGCACGTACACCGGGGAAAAACTGTTTTTT	CASSTYTGEKLFF
TRBV7-2	NA	TRBD1	TRBJ1-5	TGTGCCAGCAGCGGGGACAGGACCGATCAGCCCCAGCATTTT	CASSGDRTDQPQHF